The 14 T cell receptor beta chains listed next were all sequenced from one sample in a study of vaccination and CD4 T cells after COVID-19. An Oncomine TCR Beta short-read assay was used to sequence the DNA from cultured CD4+ T cells. TCRdb called the PCR reads again in MiXCR, with one record for every CDR3 protein. The sample records some 15,000 distinct CDR3 sequences, around two fifths being singletons. Treatment denoted: roughly nine-day PBMC culture with coronavirus spike peptide pools or control peptides (ViraFEST assay). These receptors are not linked to any known antigen. Material: cultured CD4+ T cells from blood. The source of these receptors is a human donor with COVID-19.

The genes are TRBV7-6 and TRBJ2-7; D is possibly TRBD2 (5 bases). CDR3 length: 14 residues. Germline CDR1 is SGHVS and CDR2 is FNYEAQ. V shed 5 bases and J shed 2 bases, with 13 bases lying between them. CDR3 protein: CASSPRSGAYEQYF. CDR3 DNA sequence: TGTGCCAGCAGCCCGAGATCCGGGGCCTACGAGCAGTACTTC.

In this sample, this clonotype turned up once. The rearrangement joins TRBV14 to TRBJ2-3, with TRBD2 matching 9 bases. V lost 2 bases to trimming and J lost 5 bases; unmatched junction nucleotides: 17. Germline V gene data show CDR1 as SGHDN and CDR2 as FVKESK. The CDR3 runs 19 residues. CDR3 loop: CASSQSVERGAKIRDTQYF. CDR3 coding DNA: TGTGCCAGCAGCCAATCGGTGGAGCGGGGGGCAAAAATTAGAGATACGCAGTATTTT.

This clonotype has just a few counts. The chain recombines TRBV6-2 or TRBV6-3 with TRBJ1-5; D ambiguous. The CDR3 contains 15 residues. The germline CDR1 and CDR2 sequences are MNHEY and SVGEGT. V lost 4 bases, J lost 4 bases, and 14 bases lay in between. CDR3 region: CASSSWTMTNQPQHF. For the CDR3, the DNA is TGTGCCAGCAGTTCATGGACGATGACGAATCAGCCCCAGCATTTT.

CDR3 sequence reads: CASSLNRVGFYTF. CDR3 bases: TGTGCCAGCAGTCTTAACAGGGTCGGGTTCTACACCTTC. The chain combines TRBV28 with TRBJ1-2; possibly TRBD1 for D (6 bases). V was pared by 5 bases and J by 10 bases, with 17 bases between. Germline-derived CDR1 and CDR2 are MDHEN and SYDVKM. There are 13 residues in the CDR3.

The chain is built from TRBV11-1 and TRBJ2-5, with D possibly being TRBD2 (5 bases). CDR1 and CDR2 from the germline V gene are SGHAT and FQDESV (reference sequence). This CDR3 spans 16 amino acids. Trimming left V 6 bases short and J 5 bases short, with 22 bases between. CDR3 sequence: CASSRSGGASGETQYF. In DNA, the CDR3 is TGTGCCAGCAGTAGGAGCGGAGGCGCTAGTGGGGAGACCCAGTACTTC.

The V and J genes are TRBV28 and TRBJ1-5, with D perhaps TRBD1 (5 bases). V shed 3 bases and J shed 4 bases, with 10 bases lying between them. Looked up from germline, CDR1 is MDHEN and CDR2 is SYDVKM. CDR3 length: 14 amino acids. CDR3 DNA sequence: TGTGCCAGCAGTTTTCAGGGTAGGAATCAGCCCCAGCATTTT. It specifies CASSFQGRNQPQHF.

V and J are TRBV6-5 and TRBJ2-3; 9 bases are a match to TRBD2. Per the germline V gene, CDR1 is MNHEY and CDR2 is SVGAGI. The V segment lost 4 bases and the J segment 4 bases; nucleotides outside the gene matches: 9. CDR3 length: 16 amino acids. CDR3 nucleotides: TGTGCCAGCAGTTCTACCGCGGGGGGGCCCTCAGATACGCAGTATTTT. Protein product: CASSSTAGGPSDTQYF.

This sequence joins TRBV7-2 and TRBJ2-7; TRBD2 agrees at 11 bases. This CDR3 comprises 16 residues. V lost 5 bases and J lost 2; bases outside the gene matches: 8. CDR1 and CDR2 from the germline V gene are SGHTA and FQGNSA. CDR3 DNA sequence: TGTGCCAGCAGCGAGCCGACTAGCGGGGATCCCTACGAGCAGTACTTC. Translating gives CASSEPTSGDPYEQYF.

This rearrangement joins TRBV6-4 to TRBJ1-3; 7 positions agree with TRBD1. J gave up 8 bases and V 4 bases, and 14 bases lay outside the gene matches. Germline V gene lookup returns CDR1 MRHNA and CDR2 SNTAGT. This CDR3 is built from 16 residues. CDR3 residues: CASSVRDRVEWYTIYF. The CDR3 DNA sequence: TGTGCCAGCAGTGTCCGAGACAGGGTTGAGTGGTACACCATATATTTT.

This chain joins TRBV6-1 and TRBJ1-4; D may be TRBD1 (5 bases). Between the trimmed V and J ends, which lost 5 bases and 7 bases, there was a span of 17 bases. This CDR3 is 15 amino acids long. Germline assignment: CDR1 MNHNS and CDR2 SASEGT. The CDR3 protein is CASSRQSLRGEKLFF. The CDR3 DNA sequence: TGTGCCAGCAGTCGGCAGTCCCTAAGGGGTGAAAAACTGTTTTTT.

The V call is TRBV20-1, the J call TRBJ1-1, with D tentatively TRBD1 (6 bases). Looked up from germline, CDR1 is DFQATT and CDR2 is SNEGSKA (reference sequence). The CDR3 is made up of 14 amino acids. V was pared by 6 bases and J by 3 bases, with 17 bases between. CDR3 protein: CSAETGRSDTEAFF. CDR3 coding DNA: TGCAGTGCCGAGACAGGCAGGTCGGACACTGAAGCTTTCTTT.

Of note for this clonotype: At one boundary the junction diverges from the germline segment, which might be a read error. The chain joins TRBV2 to TRBJ1-1; 8 nucleotides line up with TRBD1. The CDR3 length is 15 residues. Germline V gene sequence: CDR1 SNHLY, CDR2 FYNNEI. The CDR3 DNA follows: TGTGCCAGCAGCCTAACCGGGACAGGTAGGACTGAGGCTTTCTTT. This encodes CASSLTGTGRTEAFF.

V and J are TRBV6-1 and TRBJ2-7; the match to TRBD2 covers 10 bases. V lost 6 bases, J lost 5 bases, and 7 bases stayed unmatched. The CDR3 contains 14 residues. From germline, CDR1 is MNHNS and CDR2 SASEGT. The CDR3 protein is CASSPLTSGDEQYF. CDR3 sequence (DNA): TGTGCCAGCAGCCCATTAACTAGCGGGGACGAGCAGTACTTC.

The V gene is TRBV6-2 or TRBV6-3, the J gene TRBJ1-1, with TRBD1 matching 9 bases. V gave up 6 bases and J gave up 3 bases; unmatched junction bases: 5. In germline, CDR1 is MNHEY, CDR2 SVGEGT. This CDR3 has 14 residues. The CDR3, as DNA: TGTGCCAGCAGCCAGGGACAGGGATACACTGAAGCTTTCTTT. Amino acid sequence: CASSQGQGYTEAFF.